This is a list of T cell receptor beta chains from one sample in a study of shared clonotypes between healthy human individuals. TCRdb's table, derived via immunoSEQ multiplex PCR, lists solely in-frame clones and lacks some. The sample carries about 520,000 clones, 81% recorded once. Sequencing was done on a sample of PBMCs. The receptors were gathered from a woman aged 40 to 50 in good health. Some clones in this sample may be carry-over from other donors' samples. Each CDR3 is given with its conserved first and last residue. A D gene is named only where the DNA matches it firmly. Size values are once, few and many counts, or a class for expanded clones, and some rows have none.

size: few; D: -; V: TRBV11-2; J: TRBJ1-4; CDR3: CASSLEGGIGPATNEKLFF; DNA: TGTGCCAGCAGCTTAGAAGGAGGGATTGGCCCTGCAACTAATGAAAAACTGTTTTTT
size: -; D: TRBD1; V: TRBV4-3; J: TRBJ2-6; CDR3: CASSQETGGAGLGANVLTF; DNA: TGCGCCAGCAGCCAGGAGACAGGGGGCGCGGGTCTTGGGGCCAACGTCCTGACTTTC
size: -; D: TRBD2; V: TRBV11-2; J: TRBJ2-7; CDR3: CASSSLAGVPYEQYF; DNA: TGTGCCAGCAGCTCACTAGCGGGAGTACCATACGAGCAGTACTTC
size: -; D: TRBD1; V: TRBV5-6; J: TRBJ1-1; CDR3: CASSLATGARQAFF; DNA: TGTGCCAGCAGCTTGGCTACAGGGGCCCGGCAGGCTTTCTTT
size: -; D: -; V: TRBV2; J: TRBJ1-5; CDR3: CASRDRGFRVDQPQHF; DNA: TGTGCCAGCAGGGATAGGGGGTTTCGTGTTGATCAGCCCCAGCATTTT
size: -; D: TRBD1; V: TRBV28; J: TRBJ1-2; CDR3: CASSPRDRVFNGYTF; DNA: TGTGCCAGCAGTCCCCGGGACAGGGTGTTCAATGGCTACACCTTC
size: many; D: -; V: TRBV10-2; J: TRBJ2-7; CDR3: CASHGSSYEQYF; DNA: TGCGCCAGCCACGGGAGCTCCTACGAGCAGTACTTC
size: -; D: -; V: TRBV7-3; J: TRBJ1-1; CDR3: CASSLNPGSEAFF; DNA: TGTGCCAGCAGCTTAAATCCAGGGAGTGAAGCTTTCTTT
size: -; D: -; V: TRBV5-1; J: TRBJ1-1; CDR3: CASSEDGLNTEAFF; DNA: TGCGCCAGCAGCGAGGACGGCCTGAACACTGAAGCTTTCTTT
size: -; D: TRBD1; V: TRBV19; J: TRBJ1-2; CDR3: CASSQGARGYTF; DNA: TGTGCCAGTAGTCAGGGGGCGCGAGGCTACACCTTC
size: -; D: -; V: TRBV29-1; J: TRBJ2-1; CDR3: CSVEDRRGASGEQFF; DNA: TGCAGCGTTGAAGATAGGAGGGGTGCCTCGGGTGAGCAGTTCTTC
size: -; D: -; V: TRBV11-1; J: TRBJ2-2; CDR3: CASSLQEGELFF; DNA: TGTGCCAGCAGCTTGCAAGAAGGGGAGCTGTTTTTT
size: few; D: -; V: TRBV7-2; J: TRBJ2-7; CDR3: CASSLSSNHEQYF; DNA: TGTGCCAGCAGCTTATCGTCGAACCACGAGCAGTACTTC
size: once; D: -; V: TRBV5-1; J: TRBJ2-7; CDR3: CASSSRGSSYEQYF; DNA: TGCGCCAGCAGCTCCAGGGGTAGCTCCTACGAGCAGTACTTC
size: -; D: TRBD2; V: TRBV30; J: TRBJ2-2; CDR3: CAWFPGLAGVGRELFF; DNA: TGTGCCTGGTTCCCTGGACTAGCGGGCGTGGGGCGGGAGCTGTTTTTT
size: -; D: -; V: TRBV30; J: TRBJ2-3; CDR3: CAWSPLRGSTDTQYF; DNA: TGTGCCTGGAGTCCCCTTAGAGGTAGCACAGATACGCAGTATTTT
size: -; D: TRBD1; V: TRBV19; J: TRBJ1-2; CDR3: CASRPSTGGYGYGYTF; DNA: TGTGCCAGTAGACCCTCGACAGGGGGCTACGGCTATGGCTACACCTTC
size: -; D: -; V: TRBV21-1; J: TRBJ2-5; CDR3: CASSKGLADLQETQYF; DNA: TGTGCCAGCAGCAAAGGCCTAGCGGACCTCCAAGAGACCCAGTACTTC
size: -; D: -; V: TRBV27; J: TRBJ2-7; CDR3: CASSFAGEVGYEQYF; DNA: TGTGCCAGCAGTTTCGCTGGGGAAGTGGGATACGAGCAGTACTTC
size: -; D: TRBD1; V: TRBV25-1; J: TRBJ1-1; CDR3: CASRGDRGDTEAFF; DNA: TGTGCCAGCAGGGGGGACAGGGGAGACACTGAAGCTTTCTTT
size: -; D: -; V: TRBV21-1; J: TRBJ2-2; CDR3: CASSKVGGPPTGELFF; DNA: TGTGCCAGCAGCAAAGTAGGAGGACCCCCGACCGGGGAGCTGTTTTTT
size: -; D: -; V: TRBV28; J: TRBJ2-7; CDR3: CASSFVALENEQYF; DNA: TGTGCCAGCAGTTTTGTTGCGCTGGAGAACGAGCAGTACTTC
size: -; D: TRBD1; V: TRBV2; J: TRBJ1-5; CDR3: CASTPGQGGQPQHF; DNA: TGTGCCAGCACCCCGGGACAGGGCGGTCAGCCCCAGCATTTT